The clone carrying this T cell receptor beta chain was detected many times. Its antigen is undetermined. Amplification of TCR beta CDR3 regions used RNA as the template. Carried out on the TCR CDR3, a first-round RT-PCR used the HTBI primer set. One entry per CDR3 protein results from TCRdb running MiXCR on the multiplex PCR reads. This sample has 410,000 or so distinct CDR3 sequences, with about 14% found just once. The data belong to a study of T cells in Graves' hyperthyroidism and ophthalmopathy. Study outcomes and limitations: Researchers report that a 13 V-J model separated ophthalmopathy from stable hyperthyroidism. The model predicted ophthalmopathy a median roughly 6.3 months before onset. The blood repertoire included most of the expanded thyroid clonotypes above 0.001.

The germline V gene has CDR1 SGHRS and CDR2 YFSETQ. Between the trimmed V and J ends, which lost 0 bases and 5 bases, there was a span of 6 bases. The CDR3 runs to 13 residues. The source of the PBMCs was less than 12 ml of fresh peripheral blood. The chain has TRBV5-1 and TRBJ2-1, with D unresolved. The clonotype comes from a man younger than 35 with Graves' ophthalmopathy. Sequenced input: blood. CDR3 DNA sequence: TGCGCCAGCAGCTTGGATCCAAACAATGAGCAGTTCTTC. Protein: CASSLDPNNEQFF.